This is a list of T cell receptor beta chains from one sample in a study of cytomegalovirus exposure and HLA in healthy donors. Here immunoSEQ multiplex PCR was the method, and the copy in TCRdb shows in-frame clones only, minus some. The data show around 180,000 clones, approximately 80% seen once. Sequencing was performed on PBMCs. The receptors were gathered from a boy aged 2 to 9 in good health and CMV-seronegative. The conserved cysteine and the conserved F or W are not part of the CDR3 here. A D gene is named only where the DNA matches it firmly. Clone sizes are given selectively: once, few, many, or a class where the clone is expanded.

cdr3_aa v_call d_call clone_size
SVFGGMNTEAF TRBV29-1 . .
ASSLSAPRADTEAF TRBV28 . .
ASSLSWTGRNYGYT TRBV5-5 TRBD1 .
ASSYLSRGTEAF TRBV6-5 . .
SVVRGGARGRTEAF TRBV29-1 . .
ASSLAGQSTDTQY TRBV7-9 TRBD1 .
ASSQGLAGVYEQF TRBV4-3 TRBD2 .
ASSFGRGQETQY TRBV5-1 . .
ASSPRGGLGNEQF TRBV6-5 TRBD2 once
ASGLVDRNYGYT TRBV12-5 . .
ASSPPLEAYNEQF TRBV25-1 . .
ASNRLAGVPTGELF TRBV7-8 TRBD2 .
ASSERTGSGYGYT TRBV5-8 TRBD1 once
ASSQNYSYEQY TRBV14 . .
ASSLEAATNEQF TRBV7-9 . .
ASSYSKATGEKLF TRBV6-6 . .
ASSLDSTYEQY TRBV5-6 . few
ASSRDLGSADTQY TRBV5-4 . .
ASLSGGSYEQY TRBV2 TRBD2 .
ASSWDKQAFSYEQY TRBV7-8 . .
ASSGSDRPFFEQY TRBV27 TRBD1 .
ATSRDARGDTEAF TRBV15 TRBD1 .
ASSAWGDRGEKLF TRBV6-5 . .
AHLSGGAGETQY TRBV30 TRBD2 .
ASSIVGTSGRYEQY TRBV19 TRBD2 .
ASSLVQGLVAF TRBV5-8 . few
ASSLMGTGVNTEAF TRBV7-9 . .
ASSPGTGATLPTDTQY TRBV13 TRBD1 .
ASSEFPGTNYGYT TRBV2 . .
ASSPGTFLFQPQH TRBV6-6 . .
SGGAGGGEQF TRBV29-1 TRBD1 .
ASSLPQTGEEGYT TRBV7-8 TRBD1 .
ASSTTGATEAF TRBV19 TRBD1 .
ASSGGYEQY TRBV27 . .
ASSFESTDTQY TRBV6-1 . few
ASSLTPREITDTQY TRBV7-2 . .
ASSLSPGEQY TRBV5-5 . .
ASSYDGGWDSPLH TRBV6-5 . .
ASSLFARGGQETQY TRBV11-2 TRBD2 .
ASSTGLAGITDTQY TRBV19 TRBD2 .
ASSQGQGAYEQY TRBV4-1 TRBD1 .
AWRGSGRAYEQY TRBV30 TRBD2 .
ASSSGTGAYGYT TRBV7-2 TRBD1 .
AWRGRGPGYT TRBV30 TRBD1 .